The sequence of this T cell receptor (beta chain) was determined in a study of metastatic and nonmetastatic thyroid tumors. MiXCR reprocessed the PCR reads for TCRdb. The sample consists of roughly 35,000 clones, 17% of them appearing once. Thyroid surgery took place with no prior treatment in any patient. With V trimmed by 6 bases and J by 5 bases, 12 bases remained unmatched. This CDR3 region has 15 residues. Germline CDR1 MGHDK, CDR2 SYGVNS. This clone has ten or more counts. The sequenced sample consisted of blood. This chain connects TRBV25-1 to TRBJ1-1, with 7 nucleotides matching TRBD1. This TCR was sampled from a female donor with papillary thyroid cancer or a benign thyroid nodule (not recorded which). Some clones in this sample may be carry-over from other donors' samples. The CDR3 nucleotides read TGTGCCAGCAGCTCGGCGGGGACAGAGAAAACTGAAGCTTTCTTT. Translation: CASSSAGTEKTEAFF. The full variable domain, completed using reference TRBV25-1 and TRBJ1-1, is EADIYQTPRYLVIGTGKKITLECSQTMGHDKMYWYQQDPGMELHLIHYSYGVNSTEKGDLSSESTVSRIRTEHFPLTLESARPSHTSQYLCASSSAGTEKTEAFFGQGTRLTVV.